These T cell receptor beta chains were read from a single sample in a study of shared clonotypes between healthy human individuals. The assay was immunoSEQ multiplex PCR, and TCRdb's table has in-frame clones only and misses some. The repertoire consists of roughly 500,000 clones, with around 79% occurring once and the leading ten covering 13%. The sequencing sample was made of PBMCs. The receptor source for this set is a woman in her thirties or forties in good health. Some clones in this sample may be carry-over from other donors' samples. Both conserved end residues are part of each CDR3. Each record gives: J gene, V gene, D gene, clone size, CDR3 protein, CDR3 DNA. A D gene is named only where the DNA matches it firmly. Only some rows state a clone size, as once, few, many or a class for expanded clones.

J gene: TRBJ2-1
V gene: TRBV30
D gene: TRBD2
clone size: NA
CDR3 protein: CAWSAKPSGRAGEQFF
CDR3 DNA: TGTGCCTGGAGCGCCAAACCTAGCGGGAGGGCCGGGGAGCAGTTCTTC

J gene: TRBJ1-3
V gene: TRBV10-3
D gene: NA
clone size: NA
CDR3 protein: CAIRGDSGNTIYF
CDR3 DNA: TGTGCCATCAGGGGGGACTCTGGAAACACCATATATTTT

J gene: TRBJ2-5
V gene: TRBV28
D gene: NA
clone size: NA
CDR3 protein: CASSLLRETQYF
CDR3 DNA: TGTGCCAGCAGTTTATTGAGAGAGACCCAGTACTTC

J gene: TRBJ2-7
V gene: TRBV2
D gene: TRBD1
clone size: NA
CDR3 protein: CATGTGGNYEQYF
CDR3 DNA: TGTGCCACCGGGACAGGGGGTAACTACGAGCAGTACTTC

J gene: TRBJ2-7
V gene: TRBV28
D gene: NA
clone size: NA
CDR3 protein: CASSLSGRGTYEQYF
CDR3 DNA: TGTGCCAGCAGTTTATCCGGACGGGGAACCTACGAGCAGTACTTC

J gene: TRBJ2-7
V gene: TRBV19
D gene: TRBD2
clone size: NA
CDR3 protein: CASSRKTSGGNSYEQYF
CDR3 DNA: TGTGCCAGTAGTAGAAAAACTAGCGGGGGGAACTCCTACGAGCAGTACTTC

J gene: TRBJ2-7
V gene: TRBV4-2
D gene: NA
clone size: NA
CDR3 protein: CASSRREGTSDLAYEQYF
CDR3 DNA: TGTGCCAGCAGCCGGAGGGAAGGAACGAGCGATCTGGCCTACGAGCAGTACTTC

J gene: TRBJ2-3
V gene: TRBV14
D gene: NA
clone size: few
CDR3 protein: CASSPRHPRDLFGANTQYF
CDR3 DNA: TGTGCCAGCAGCCCCCGACATCCGCGGGACCTATTCGGGGCGAATACGCAGTATTTT

J gene: TRBJ2-2
V gene: TRBV7-9
D gene: TRBD2
clone size: once
CDR3 protein: CASSLGGSQPGELFF
CDR3 DNA: TGTGCCAGCAGCTTGGGCGGGAGTCAACCCGGGGAGCTGTTTTTT

J gene: TRBJ1-1
V gene: TRBV21-1
D gene: NA
clone size: NA
CDR3 protein: CAEREGPMNTEAFF
CDR3 DNA: TGTGCCGAGAGGGAGGGTCCCATGAACACTGAAGCTTTCTTT

J gene: TRBJ2-6
V gene: TRBV2
D gene: NA
clone size: NA
CDR3 protein: CASKTGSSGANVLTF
CDR3 DNA: TGTGCCAGTAAAACCGGGTCTTCTGGGGCCAACGTCCTGACTTTC

J gene: TRBJ2-7
V gene: TRBV27
D gene: NA
clone size: NA
CDR3 protein: CASRLDLAGSNEQYF
CDR3 DNA: TGTGCCAGCAGATTGGACTTGGCGGGAAGTAACGAGCAGTACTTC

J gene: TRBJ2-2
V gene: TRBV5-1
D gene: NA
clone size: NA
CDR3 protein: CASSREITGELFF
CDR3 DNA: TGCGCCAGCAGTCGAGAAATTACCGGGGAGCTGTTTTTT

J gene: TRBJ2-7
V gene: TRBV19
D gene: TRBD2
clone size: NA
CDR3 protein: CASSPGAGGTYEQYF
CDR3 DNA: TGTGCCAGTAGTCCCGGGGCGGGGGGAACCTACGAGCAGTACTTC

J gene: TRBJ1-2
V gene: TRBV19
D gene: NA
clone size: many
CDR3 protein: CASSAADYGYTF
CDR3 DNA: TGTGCCAGTAGTGCGGCAGACTATGGCTACACCTTC

J gene: TRBJ2-3
V gene: TRBV7-3
D gene: NA
clone size: NA
CDR3 protein: CASSLGSARDTQYF
CDR3 DNA: TGTGCCAGCAGCCTGGGCTCCGCCAGAGATACGCAGTATTTT

J gene: TRBJ1-2
V gene: TRBV28
D gene: NA
clone size: NA
CDR3 protein: CASSPPRDYGYTF
CDR3 DNA: TGTGCCAGCAGTCCTCCGCGGGACTATGGCTACACCTTC

J gene: TRBJ1-2
V gene: TRBV4-1
D gene: TRBD1
clone size: NA
CDR3 protein: CASSQDPGTGLIYGYTF
CDR3 DNA: TGCGCCAGCAGCCAGGACCCCGGGACAGGGTTGATCTATGGCTACACCTTC

J gene: TRBJ2-7
V gene: TRBV6-4
D gene: NA
clone size: NA
CDR3 protein: CASSDPGREPEQYF
CDR3 DNA: TGTGCCAGCAGTGACCCCGGACGAGAACCGGAGCAGTACTTC

J gene: TRBJ2-1
V gene: TRBV7-7
D gene: NA
clone size: NA
CDR3 protein: CASSLDSTYNEQFF
CDR3 DNA: TGTGCTAGCAGCTTAGACTCAACCTACAATGAGCAGTTCTTC

J gene: TRBJ2-1
V gene: TRBV7-3
D gene: TRBD2
clone size: NA
CDR3 protein: CASSSIAGASYNEQFF
CDR3 DNA: TGTGCCAGCAGCTCTATAGCGGGAGCATCCTACAATGAGCAGTTCTTC

J gene: TRBJ2-7
V gene: TRBV27
D gene: TRBD2
clone size: NA
CDR3 protein: CASSFPLRLASYEQYF
CDR3 DNA: TGTGCCAGCAGTTTCCCCCTTCGACTAGCCTCCTACGAGCAGTACTTC

J gene: TRBJ2-7
V gene: TRBV27
D gene: TRBD2
clone size: NA
CDR3 protein: CASKSPSGYEQYF
CDR3 DNA: TGTGCCAGCAAAAGTCCTAGCGGGTACGAGCAGTACTTC

J gene: TRBJ2-7
V gene: TRBV7-6
D gene: NA
clone size: NA
CDR3 protein: CASSLAPVYSYEQYF
CDR3 DNA: TGTGCCAGCAGCTTAGCGCCGGTGTACTCCTACGAGCAGTACTTC

J gene: TRBJ1-1
V gene: TRBV18
D gene: NA
clone size: NA
CDR3 protein: CASSLIDKNTEAFF
CDR3 DNA: TGTGCCAGCTCACTAATCGACAAGAACACTGAAGCTTTCTTT

J gene: TRBJ2-7
V gene: TRBV21-1
D gene: NA
clone size: NA
CDR3 protein: CASRYRGRSHNQLKGFYEQYF
CDR3 DNA: TGTGCCAGCCGATACCGGGGGCGGTCCCACAATCAACTAAAGGGATTTTACGAGCAGTACTTC

J gene: TRBJ2-1
V gene: TRBV7-8
D gene: NA
clone size: NA
CDR3 protein: CASSSEGYTLNNEQFF
CDR3 DNA: TGTGCCAGCAGTTCGGAGGGGTATACACTAAACAATGAGCAGTTCTTC

J gene: TRBJ2-6
V gene: TRBV5-1
D gene: NA
clone size: NA
CDR3 protein: CASSLEAVRAGANVLTF
CDR3 DNA: TGCGCCAGCAGCTTGGAGGCAGTCAGGGCTGGGGCCAACGTCCTGACTTTC

J gene: TRBJ2-7
V gene: TRBV11-2
D gene: NA
clone size: NA
CDR3 protein: CASSLEPSSYEQYF
CDR3 DNA: TGTGCCAGCAGCTTAGAGCCAAGCTCCTACGAGCAGTACTTC

J gene: TRBJ2-5
V gene: TRBV5-1
D gene: NA
clone size: NA
CDR3 protein: CASSFSPQETQYF
CDR3 DNA: TGCGCCAGCAGCTTCTCCCCGCAAGAGACCCAGTACTTC